This T cell receptor beta chain was identified during a study of early T cells in non-severe SARS-CoV-2 infection (dated by TCRdb to the early 2020s). Turning to the overall study: TCR sequencing used bulk RNA from unsorted whole blood, so alpha and beta chains could not be paired.

The library was prepared using 5' RACE. Sequencing relied on a NextSeq 500. To correct for sequencing error and PCR bias, the TCR library protocol tagged individual cDNA molecules with unique molecular identifiers. Sequencing covered both TCR alpha and beta chains, and within each sample the abundances of alpha and beta sequences were tightly co-correlated. Under the source paper's analysis protocol: Decombinator V4 was used to annotate TCR sequences for V gene, J gene and CDR3. TCRs were defined as expanded if a significant change between any two time points was detected under a Poisson model with p below 0.0001. TCR abundances were normalised to the total number of TCRs sequenced in each sample and reported as counts per million. TRAV1-2 paired with TRAJ12, TRAJ20 or TRAJ33 defined MAIT TCRs, while TRAV10 paired with TRAJ18 defined iNKT TCRs. VDJdb, accessed on 1 November 2021, was searched for TCRs annotated for CMV, EBV and SARS-CoV-2, and TCRs annotated for more than one antigen were excluded. TCRdb passed the public sequencing reads through fastp at Q25 and MiXCR, retaining productive beta sequences. CDR3 protein duplicates are merged, each entry listing the most common genes and DNA. TCRdb, not the authors, supplied the V and J calls. This sample holds 66,000 or so distinct CDR3 sequences; approximately 13% were observed only once. Jointly, the top ten make up roughly 8.3% of the sample.

The V and J ends are trimmed by 8 bases and 2 bases, leaving 15 bases between them. Measured from the cysteine to the phenylalanine, the CDR3 is 13 residues long. This entry keeps only the CDR3 DNA: 39 bases, framed from base 1. In the germline V gene, CDR1 corresponds to SQVTM and CDR2 to ANQGSEA. Set within a cohort of healthcare workers in London, UK, this nested case-control study involved weekly PCR testing of nasopharyngeal swabs along with blood sampling. Healthcare workers were enrolled in the week of the UK lockdown, from 23 to 31 March 2020, and were followed every week for up to roughly 15 weeks. For this clonotype: Its specific antigen is unknown. Base qualities are missing; no much larger clone stands one base away.

General conclusions and limits of the study: Matching against VDJdb was skewed toward anti-spike CD8 responses, likely underestimated virus-specific expansions, and missed private and CD4 specificities.

Sequencing input: whole blood. The sequence joins TRBV29-1 to TRBJ1-1, with an unclear D gene assignment. This receptor was taken from an adult who was a healthcare worker with PCR-confirmed SARS-CoV-2 infection or an uninfected control (not recorded which). The CDR3: CSTLRATNTEAFF. The nucleotides are TGCAGCACCTTAAGGGCCACCAACACTGAAGCTTTCTTT. The CDR3 plus the reference TRBV29-1 and TRBJ1-1 genes for the other parts give the full variable domain: SAVISQKPSRDICQRGTSLTIQCQVDSQVTMMFWYRQQPGQSLTLIATANQGSEATYESGFVIDKFPISRPNLTFSTLTVSNMSPEDSSIYLCSTLRATNTEAFFGQGTRLTVV.